This T cell receptor (beta chain) was retrieved from a study of control samples from healthy donors and cancer patients. The V and J ends lost 4 bases and 6 bases, in that order; junction bases with no gene match: 3. CDR3 size: 13 residues. The germline gives CDR1 SGHKS, CDR2 YYEKEE (reference sequence). Here immunoSEQ multiplex PCR was the method, and the copy in TCRdb shows in-frame clones only, minus some. The sample's table shows under 200,000 clones. This chain joins TRBV5-5 and TRBJ1-5; 8 bases are a match to TRBD1. The sequence derives from a woman in her twenties or thirties in good health. Sequenced: blood. CDR3 sequence: CASSGQGGQPQHF. The CDR3 nucleotides read TGTGCCAGCAGCGGACAGGGCGGTCAGCCCCAGCATTTT.